Below, 17 T cell receptor beta chains from the same sample are listed, as sequenced in a study of blood T cell repertoires in COVID-19. Method: immunoSEQ multiplex PCR; TCRdb's copy keeps in-frame clones and lacks some. Among almost 50,000 clones listed, roughly 89% were seen once. The specimen sequenced was peripheral blood. The receptors were sampled from a man over 45 with acute or convalescent COVID-19.

The V gene is TRBV12-5, the J gene TRBJ2-3; TRBD1 matches 8 bases. J gave up 12 bases and V 6 bases, and 8 bases lay outside the gene matches. The CDR3 totals 12 residues. CDR1 and CDR2 (germline): LGHNT, FRNRAP. The CDR3 DNA reads TGTGCTAGTGGCCCCGACAGGGGATCACAGTATTTT. The encoded protein is CASGPDRGSQYF.

In its sample, this clone was seen a few times. The chain joins TRBV2 to TRBJ2-5; 8 positions agree with TRBD1. V was pared by 8 bases and J by 7 bases, with 12 bases of the junction left unmatched. Germline CDR1 reads SNHLY; CDR2 reads FYNNEI. The CDR3 has 14 amino acids. The CDR3 loop reads CASVQGQAQGTQYF. DNA for the CDR3: TGTGCCAGCGTCCAGGGACAGGCTCAGGGGACCCAGTACTTC.

The chain has TRBV5-8 and TRBJ1-2; 10 nucleotides line up with TRBD1. V trimming: 6 bases; J trimming: 2 bases; junction bases outside the gene matches: 7. CDR3 length: 15 amino acids. Looked up from germline, CDR1 is SGHTS and CDR2 is YDEGEE. The CDR3 region is CASTLGTGENYGYTF. In DNA, the CDR3 is TGTGCCAGCACCCTGGGGACAGGGGAAAACTATGGCTACACCTTC.

The chain combines TRBV6-2 or TRBV6-3 with TRBJ2-5, with TRBD2 matching 12 bases. CDR3 length: 17 amino acids. The V gene end was trimmed by 5 bases and the J gene end by 7 bases; junction bases not matched to a gene: 14. Germline V gene data show CDR1 as MNHEY and CDR2 as SVGEGT. CDR3 residues: CASSQFASGGDTWTQYF. The CDR3 region has the DNA TGTGCCAGCAGTCAATTCGCTAGCGGGGGGGATACTTGGACCCAGTACTTC.

This sequence joins TRBV15 and TRBJ1-3; D might be TRBD1 (6 bases). V dropped 2 bases and J dropped 4 bases, with 15 bases sitting between them. Germline assignment: CDR1 LNHNV and CDR2 YYDKDF (reference sequence). The CDR3 is made up of 16 amino acids. CDR3 sequence (DNA): TGTGCCACCAGCAGAAAAGGCGCAGGGGCAGGAAACACCATATATTTT. It translates to CATSRKGAGAGNTIYF.

The chain has TRBV28 and TRBJ1-3; D gene ambiguous. V lost 5 bases, J lost 8 bases, and 16 bases lay in between. CDR1 and CDR2 from the germline V gene are MDHEN and SYDVKM. The CDR3 covers 14 residues. The CDR3 here is CASSEIRSWDTIYF. CDR3 DNA sequence: TGTGCCAGCAGTGAGATAAGGAGTTGGGACACCATATATTTT.

J is TRBJ1-3 and V is TRBV2; D is perhaps TRBD1 (6 bases). V lost 6 bases and J 0 bases, leaving 21 bases between the germline ends. The CDR3 loop spans 18 amino acids. Germline V gene sequence: CDR1 SNHLY, CDR2 FYNNEI. For the CDR3, the DNA is TGTGCCAGCAGGGGTGGAGGGGGACTACAAGCCTCTGGAAACACCATATATTTT. Amino acids: CASRGGGGLQASGNTIYF.

This chain links TRBV5-1 with TRBJ1-5; TRBD1 aligns across 9 bases. V shed 2 bases, J shed 6 bases, and the junction held 3 bases outside the gene matches. CDR3 size: 14 residues. Germline V gives CDR1 SGHRS, CDR2 YFSETQ. The CDR3 DNA is TGCGCCAGCAGCTTTACAGGGGGCGGTCAGCCCCAGCATTTT. Its translation is CASSFTGGGQPQHF.

The J gene is TRBJ1-3, the V gene TRBV7-9; no firm D call. The V and J ends lost 2 bases and 7 bases respectively, with 18 bases between them. CDR1 is SEHNR, CDR2 FQNEAQ, per germline (reference sequence). The CDR3 has 16 amino acids. For the CDR3, the DNA is TGTGCCAGCAGCTTATCGGGTTGGGCCCCGGGGAACACCATATATTTT. Amino acid sequence: CASSLSGWAPGNTIYF. Full variable domain (outside the CDR3, taken from reference TRBV7-9 and TRBJ1-3): DTGVSQNPRHKITKRGQNVTFRCDPISEHNRLYWYRQTLGQGPEFLTYFQNEAQLEKSRLLSDRFSAERPKGSFSTLEIQRTEQGDSAMYLCASSLSGWAPGNTIYFGEGSWLTVV.

The chain links TRBV5-1 to TRBJ2-5, with a tentative D call TRBD2 (6 bases). The ends were cut back, 3 bases at V and 1 base at J, with 25 bases in the middle. There are 19 residues in the CDR3. Germline values: CDR1 SGHRS, CDR2 YFSETQ. CDR3 loop: CASSYPFPSSVRGQETQYF. The CDR3 region has the DNA TGCGCCAGCAGCTACCCCTTCCCCTCTAGCGTAAGAGGCCAAGAGACCCAGTACTTC.

The chain employs TRBV6-1 and TRBJ1-2, with D perhaps TRBD1 (5 bases). V gave up 1 base and J gave up 3 bases, with 12 bases separating them. There are 15 residues in the CDR3. The germline CDR1 and CDR2 sequences are MNHNS and SASEGT. The CDR3 DNA reads TGTGCCAGCAGTGAAGGGGGGGTTGGGTACTATGGCTACACCTTC. It encodes CASSEGGVGYYGYTF.

This clone has more than one count but fewer than ten. The V call is TRBV28, the J call TRBJ1-5; TRBD1 aligns across 9 bases. The CDR3 sequence is 17 residues long. Germline V lookup: CDR1 MDHEN, CDR2 SYDVKM. Germline trimming cut 3 bases from V and 6 bases from J; bases unmatched to any gene: 12. The DNA of the CDR3 is TGTGCCAGCAGTTTTCGGGTGGACAGGGGATTAGGTCAGCCCCAGCATTTT. Translated, it gives CASSFRVDRGLGQPQHF. Complete variable domain (other parts from reference TRBV28 and TRBJ1-5): DVKVTQSSRYLVKRTGEKVFLECVQDMDHENMFWYRQDPGLGLRLIYFSYDVKMKEKGDIPEGYSVSREKKERFSLILESASTNQTSMYLCASSFRVDRGLGQPQHFGDGTRLSIL.

The chain couples TRBV11-2 to TRBJ1-3; D gene uncertain. The CDR3 has 16 residues. Trimming removed 3 bases at V and 0 bases at J, with 12 bases between. In germline, CDR1 is SGHAT, CDR2 FQNNGV. CDR3 sequence (DNA): TGTGCCAGCAGCTTCGAGCTGCTACTCTCTGGAAACACCATATATTTT. Translated: CASSFELLLSGNTIYF.

The chain employs TRBV5-4 and TRBJ2-7; 9 positions agree with TRBD1. The V gene's germline CDR1 is SGHNT and CDR2 YYREEE (reference sequence). The CDR3 is 16 amino acids. J lost 2 bases, V lost 4 bases, and 10 bases had no gene match. The CDR3 DNA is TGTGCCAGCAGCGACGGACAGGGGTCCCTAGCCTACGAGCAGTACTTC. This encodes CASSDGQGSLAYEQYF.

The rearrangement links TRBV9 to TRBJ1-4, with D perhaps TRBD1 (5 bases). Per the germline V gene, CDR1 is SGDLS and CDR2 is YYNGEE. CDR3 size: 14 residues. V lost 4 bases, J lost 6 bases, and 13 bases lay in between. DNA for the CDR3: TGTGCCAGCAGCCTGACGGGGGGAGATGAAAAACTGTTTTTT. This encodes CASSLTGGDEKLFF.

The chain combines TRBV30 with TRBJ2-5, with TRBD1 identical over 7 bases. This CDR3 comprises 18 residues. V shed 0 bases, J shed 2 bases, and the junction held 15 bases outside the gene matches. Germline values: CDR1 GTSNPN, CDR2 SVGIG (reference sequence). DNA for the CDR3: TGTGCCTGGAGTGTACAATTCTCCTGGGGCAGGGGGCAAGAGACCCAGTACTTC. Residues: CAWSVQFSWGRGQETQYF. Full variable domain (outside the CDR3, taken from reference TRBV30 and TRBJ2-5): SQTIHQWPATLVQPVGSPLSLECTVEGTSNPNLYWYRQAAGRGLQLLFYSVGIGQISSEVPQNLSASRPQDRQFILSSKKLLLSDSGFYLCAWSVQFSWGRGQETQYFGPGTRLLVL.

The chain recombines TRBV19 with TRBJ2-3, with 8 bases matching TRBD2. V was pared by 5 bases and J by 5 bases, with 9 bases of the junction left unmatched. The CDR3 is 15 amino acids. The germline gives CDR1 LNHDA, CDR2 SQIVND (reference sequence). The CDR3 here is CASSPRLANQDTQYF. DNA of the CDR3: TGTGCCAGTAGTCCTAGACTAGCGAATCAAGATACGCAGTATTTT.